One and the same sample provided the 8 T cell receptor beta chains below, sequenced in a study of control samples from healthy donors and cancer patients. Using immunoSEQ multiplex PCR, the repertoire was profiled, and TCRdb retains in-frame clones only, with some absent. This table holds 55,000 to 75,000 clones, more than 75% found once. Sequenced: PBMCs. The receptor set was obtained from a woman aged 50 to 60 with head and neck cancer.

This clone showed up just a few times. The CDR3 coding sequence is TGTGCCAGCAGTTTACGGACAAGTGGGGGGGAGCTGTTTTTT. It specifies CASSLRTSGGELFF. The V call is TRBV28, the J call TRBJ2-2; tentatively, D is TRBD1 (5 bases). Trimming took 2 bases from V and 8 from J, leaving 12 bases between them. CDR1 and CDR2 from the germline V gene are MDHEN and SYDVKM. The CDR3 runs to 14 residues.

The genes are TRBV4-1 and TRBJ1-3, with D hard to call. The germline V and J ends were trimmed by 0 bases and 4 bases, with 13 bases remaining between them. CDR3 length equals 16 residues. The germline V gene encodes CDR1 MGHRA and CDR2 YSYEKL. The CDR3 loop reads CASSQDRSLLGNTIYF. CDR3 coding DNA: TGCGCCAGCAGCCAAGATCGATCCCTACTAGGAAACACCATATATTTT.

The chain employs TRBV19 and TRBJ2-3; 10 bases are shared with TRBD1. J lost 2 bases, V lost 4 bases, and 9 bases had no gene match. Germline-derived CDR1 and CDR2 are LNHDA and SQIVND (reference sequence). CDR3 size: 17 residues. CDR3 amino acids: CASSTTGTGDATDTQYF. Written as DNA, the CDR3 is TGTGCCAGTAGTACTACCGGGACAGGGGACGCCACAGATACGCAGTATTTT.

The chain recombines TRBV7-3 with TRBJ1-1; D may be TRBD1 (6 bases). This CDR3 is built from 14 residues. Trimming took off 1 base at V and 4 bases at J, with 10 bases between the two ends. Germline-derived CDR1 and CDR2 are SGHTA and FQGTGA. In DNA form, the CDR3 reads TGTGCCAGCAGCTTAATCGGACAGCGCACTGAAGCTTTCTTT. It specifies CASSLIGQRTEAFF.

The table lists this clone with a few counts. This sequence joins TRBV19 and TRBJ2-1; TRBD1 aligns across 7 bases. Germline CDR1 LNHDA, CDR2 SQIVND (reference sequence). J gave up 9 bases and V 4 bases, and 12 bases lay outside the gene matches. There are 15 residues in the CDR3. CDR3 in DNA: TGTGCCAGTAGTAACACAGGGGTACGGCAATTTGAGCAGTTCTTC. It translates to CASSNTGVRQFEQFF.

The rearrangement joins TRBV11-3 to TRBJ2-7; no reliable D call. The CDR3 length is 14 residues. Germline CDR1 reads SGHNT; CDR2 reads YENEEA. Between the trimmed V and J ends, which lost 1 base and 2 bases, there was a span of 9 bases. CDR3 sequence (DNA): TGTGCCAGCAGCTTAGGGGCAGCGACCTACGAGCAGTACTTC. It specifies CASSLGAATYEQYF.

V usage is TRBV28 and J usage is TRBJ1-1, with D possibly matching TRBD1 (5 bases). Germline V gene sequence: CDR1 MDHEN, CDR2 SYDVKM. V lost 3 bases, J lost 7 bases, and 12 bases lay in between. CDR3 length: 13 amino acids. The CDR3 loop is CASSFPHGGEAFF. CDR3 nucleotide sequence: TGTGCCAGCAGTTTCCCCCATGGGGGTGAAGCTTTCTTT.

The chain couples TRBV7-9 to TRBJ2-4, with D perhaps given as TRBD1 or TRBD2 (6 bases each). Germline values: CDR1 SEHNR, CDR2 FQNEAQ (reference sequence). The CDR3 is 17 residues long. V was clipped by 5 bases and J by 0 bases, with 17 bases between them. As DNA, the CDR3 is TGTGCCAGCAGCCGAGGAGGGGGTGTCCTAGCCAAAAACATTCAGTACTTC. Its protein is CASSRGGGVLAKNIQYF.